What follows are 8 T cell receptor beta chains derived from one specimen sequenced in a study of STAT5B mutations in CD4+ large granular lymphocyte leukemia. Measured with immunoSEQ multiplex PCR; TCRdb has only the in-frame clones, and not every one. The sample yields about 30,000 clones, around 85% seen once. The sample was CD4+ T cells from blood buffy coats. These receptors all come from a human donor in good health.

The DNA of the CDR3 is TGTGCCAGCAGCCAAGAACTAGTTCGGTCCGGGGAGCTGTTTTTT. Its translation: CASSQELVRSGELFF. The gene calls are TRBV14 and TRBJ2-2, with D maybe TRBD2 (5 bases). The germline CDR1 and CDR2 sequences are SGHDN and FVKESK. The CDR3 is 15 residues long. Trimming took 0 bases from V and 6 from J, leaving 11 bases between them.

CDR3 nucleotides: TGTGCCACCAGCAGATCCGGGACAGGGAATTCACCCCTCCACTTT. Translating gives CATSRSGTGNSPLHF. This rearrangement joins TRBV15 to TRBJ1-6, with 9 bases aligning to TRBD1. Per germline, CDR1 LNHNV and CDR2 YYDKDF (reference sequence). The CDR3 contains 15 residues. V lost 2 bases and J lost 7; bases outside the gene matches: 3. The variable domain in full, completed from reference TRBV15 and TRBJ1-6, reads DAMVIQNPRYQVTQFGKPVTLSCSQTLNHNVMYWYQQKSSQAPKLLFHYYDKDFNNEADTPDNFQSRRPNTSFCFLDIRSPGLGDTAMYLCATSRSGTGNSPLHFGNGTRLTVT.

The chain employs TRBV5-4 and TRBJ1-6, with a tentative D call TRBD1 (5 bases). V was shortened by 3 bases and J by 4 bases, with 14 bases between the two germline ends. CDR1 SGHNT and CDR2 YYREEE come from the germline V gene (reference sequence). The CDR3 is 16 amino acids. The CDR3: CASSSVLGGYNSPLHF. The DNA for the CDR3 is TGTGCCAGCAGCTCTGTATTGGGGGGTTATAATTCACCCCTCCACTTT.

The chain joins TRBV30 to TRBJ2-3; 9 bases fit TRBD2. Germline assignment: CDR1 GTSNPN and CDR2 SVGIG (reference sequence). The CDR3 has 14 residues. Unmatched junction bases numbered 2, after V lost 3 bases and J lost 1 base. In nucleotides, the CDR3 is TGTGCCTGGAGCGTAGCGGGGGGCACAGATACGCAGTATTTT. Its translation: CAWSVAGGTDTQYF.

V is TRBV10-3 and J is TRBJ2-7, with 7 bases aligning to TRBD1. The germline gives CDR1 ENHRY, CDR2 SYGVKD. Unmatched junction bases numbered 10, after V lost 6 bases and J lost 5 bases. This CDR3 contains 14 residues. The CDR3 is CAIRTRQGADEQYF. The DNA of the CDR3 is TGTGCCATCAGAACTAGACAGGGAGCGGACGAGCAGTACTTC.

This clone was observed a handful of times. The CDR3 is CASSLLGGNTEAFF. The CDR3 DNA sequence: TGTGCCAGCAGTTTACTCGGGGGTAACACTGAAGCTTTCTTT. V is TRBV6-5 and J is TRBJ1-1; possible D gene TRBD1, 5 bases. The CDR3 consists of 14 residues. V was shortened by 4 bases and J by 2 bases, with 11 bases between the two germline ends. Germline V lookup: CDR1 MNHEY, CDR2 SVGAGI.

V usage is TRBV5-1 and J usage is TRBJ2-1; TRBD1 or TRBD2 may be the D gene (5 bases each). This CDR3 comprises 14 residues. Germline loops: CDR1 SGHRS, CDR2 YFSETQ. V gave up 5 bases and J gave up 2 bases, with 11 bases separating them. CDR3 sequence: CASRVGGTYNEQFF. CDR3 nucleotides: TGCGCCAGCAGGGTTGGGGGTACCTACAATGAGCAGTTCTTC.

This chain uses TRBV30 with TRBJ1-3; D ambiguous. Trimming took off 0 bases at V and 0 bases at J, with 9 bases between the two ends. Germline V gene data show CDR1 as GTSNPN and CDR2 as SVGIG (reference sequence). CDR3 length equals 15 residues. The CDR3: CAWSVGWGSGNTIYF. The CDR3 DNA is TGTGCCTGGAGTGTCGGGTGGGGCTCTGGAAACACCATATATTTT.